This T cell receptor beta chain originates from a study of pediatric ulcerative colitis. V was clipped by 4 bases and J by 0 bases, with 9 bases between them. Per germline, CDR1 MGHDK and CDR2 SYGVNS. The CDR3 contains 14 residues. The assay was immunoSEQ multiplex PCR, and TCRdb's table has in-frame clones only and misses some. Of 15,000 to 20,000 clones in the sample, about 80% were seen once. Rectal tissue came from one to two pinch biopsies taken at colonoscopy. The table lists this clone with a count of one. Sequencing was performed on gut tissue. The rearrangement uses TRBV25-1 and TRBJ1-2; weak D call: TRBD1 (6 bases). This receptor was obtained from a boy aged 5-17 years who was a control in a study of pediatric ulcerative colitis. The CDR3 loop is CASSAAGANYGYTF. CDR3 bases: TGTGCCAGCAGTGCCGCAGGGGCTAACTATGGCTACACCTTC.